These 29 T cell receptor beta chains were sequenced from one sample in a study of identical twins. TCRdb used MiXCR to reprocess the 5' RACE reads, holding one entry per CDR3 protein. The sample shows roughly 1,500,000 distinct CDR3 sequences, around a third of them seen only once. Material: cord blood. All receptors come from a newborn girl in good health.

V usage is TRBV10-3 and J usage is TRBJ1-1; 8 bases line up with TRBD1. Germline V CDR1 and CDR2: ENHRY, SYGVKD. CDR3 length: 14 residues. The J segment lost 3 bases and the V segment lost 5 bases, leaving 5 bases of the junction unmatched. The CDR3 DNA reads TGTGCCATCAGTTCAGACAGGGGTTACACTGAAGCTTTCTTT. Its translation is CAISSDRGYTEAFF.

The V gene is TRBV6-6, the J gene TRBJ2-3; TRBD2 matches at 8 bases. Germline CDR1 and CDR2: MNHNY and SVGAGI (reference sequence). Unmatched junction bases numbered 17, after V lost 10 bases and J lost 5 bases. The CDR3 has 16 residues. The CDR3 region has the DNA TGTGCCACCATAAGGGCACCGGTCACTAGCGGAGATACGCAGTATTTT. It is translated as CATIRAPVTSGDTQYF.

This chain joins TRBV5-4 and TRBJ1-1, with D tentatively TRBD1 (5 bases). The CDR3 contains 14 residues. Trimming cost V 4 bases and J 4 bases, with 14 bases left between them. From germline, CDR1 is SGHNT and CDR2 YYREEE (reference sequence). CDR3 loop: CASSTRTSTTEAFF. In DNA form, the CDR3 reads TGTGCCAGCAGCACTCGGACATCTACCACTGAAGCTTTCTTT.

As concerns this clonotype: Since a much larger clone is just one base distant, this may be a read error. J is TRBJ2-5 and V is TRBV6-5; TRBD2 aligns across 8 bases. Germline-derived CDR1 and CDR2 are MNHEY and SVGAGI. CDR3 length equals 17 residues. The CDR3 DNA reads TGTGCCAGCAGTTATACCCAGACTAGCGAGCTCGGAGAGACCCGGTACTTC. Its protein product is CASSYTQTSELGETRYF.

The chain couples TRBV6-1 to TRBJ2-5; 7 nucleotides line up with TRBD1. The ends lost 6 bases at V and 2 bases at J; junction bases unmatched: 6. Germline V gene sequence: CDR1 MNHNS, CDR2 SASEGT. This CDR3 spans 14 amino acids. CDR3 loop: CASRPGQVQETQYF. In DNA form, the CDR3 reads TGTGCCAGCAGACCTGGACAGGTTCAAGAGACCCAGTACTTC.

This clonotype was detected only a few times. The CDR3 sequence is CASSETGTGYTF. DNA for the CDR3: TGTGCCAGCAGTGAGACAGGGACTGGCTACACCTTC. The rearrangement links TRBV2 to TRBJ1-2; 7 positions agree with TRBD1. From germline, CDR1 is SNHLY and CDR2 FYNNEI. Trimming at V came to 3 bases and at J to 7 bases, leaving 2 bases not matched to a gene. The CDR3 is 12 residues long. The full variable domain, in which reference TRBV2 and TRBJ1-2 provide the parts outside the CDR3, is EPEVTQTPSHQVTQMGQEVILRCVPISNHLYFYWYRQILGQKVEFLVSFYNNEISEKSEIFDDQFSVERPDGSNFTLKIRSTKLEDSAMYFCASSETGTGYTFGSGTRLTVV.

The gene calls are TRBV5-1 and TRBJ2-1; TRBD2 agrees at 9 bases. Per germline, CDR1 SGHRS and CDR2 YFSETQ. Trimming took 2 bases from V and 9 from J; bases not matched to a gene: 15. The CDR3 is 17 residues long. The CDR3 protein is CASSFSSGRLLDSEQFF. The CDR3 DNA is TGCGCCAGCAGCTTTTCCAGCGGGAGGCTACTCGACAGTGAGCAGTTCTTC.

This sequence joins TRBV5-5 and TRBJ2-1, with 12 bases that match TRBD2. CDR1 is SGHKS and CDR2 is YYEKEE in the germline V gene (reference sequence). The junction had 12 bases not matched to a gene; V was cut back by 1 base and J by 7 bases. The CDR3 is 18 amino acids. CDR3 nucleotide sequence: TGTGCCAGCAGCTTGAAACTCGGACTAGCGGGAAGTCTGAATGAGCAGTTCTTC. Translation gives CASSLKLGLAGSLNEQFF.

This clonotype was seen ten or more times. V gene TRBV14 combines with J gene TRBJ2-7; D remains ambiguous. The CDR3 has 14 residues. The germline V gene encodes CDR1 SGHDN and CDR2 FVKESK. The germline V and J ends were trimmed by 4 bases and 2 bases, with 12 bases remaining between them. The CDR3 reads CASSPLPATYEQYF. CDR3 sequence (DNA): TGTGCCAGCAGCCCACTTCCCGCGACCTACGAGCAGTACTTC.

The rearrangement joins TRBV19 to TRBJ2-1, with a possible D match to TRBD1 (6 bases). Germline V gene lookup returns CDR1 LNHDA and CDR2 SQIVND (reference sequence). V lost 7 bases, J lost 0 bases, and 16 bases lay in between. The CDR3 totals 16 residues. The CDR3 loop reads CASKSSADSSYNEQFF. CDR3 in DNA: TGTGCCAGTAAGTCCTCGGCGGACAGCTCCTACAATGAGCAGTTCTTC.

V and J are TRBV6-2 or TRBV6-3 and TRBJ2-7; D unresolved. V was shortened by 0 bases and J by 9 bases, with 21 bases between the two germline ends. The CDR3 extends over 16 amino acids. The germline CDR1 and CDR2 sequences are MNHEY and SVGEGT. In nucleotides, the CDR3 is TGTGCCAGCAGTTACTCGAAATGGTATTCCGGTTGGGTGCAGTACTTC. It is translated as CASSYSKWYSGWVQYF.

The chain recombines TRBV18 with TRBJ1-4; D is ambiguous. The CDR3 runs to 12 residues. Germline-derived CDR1 and CDR2 are KGHSH and LQKENI. V lost 6 bases and J lost 7, with 9 bases in between. As DNA, the CDR3 is TGTGCCAGCTCGAAAGTGAGTGAAAAACTGTTTTTT. It is translated as CASSKVSEKLFF.

V and J are TRBV10-1 and TRBJ2-2, with D unclear. The germline V gene encodes CDR1 WNHNN and CDR2 SYGVQD (reference sequence). Trimming shortened V by 4 bases and J by 8 bases, and 14 bases separated the two germline ends. There are 14 residues in the CDR3. The CDR3 sequence: CASSVEPSSGELFF. CDR3 sequence (DNA): TGCGCCAGCAGTGTTGAGCCCTCGTCAGGGGAGCTGTTTTTT.

The CDR3 DNA is TGCAGTGCTCTCCCCGGGAGCACAGATACGCAGTATTTT. Its protein is CSALPGSTDTQYF. The chain carries TRBV20-1 and TRBJ2-3; unclear D gene. CDR3 length equals 13 residues. Trimming stripped 5 bases from V and 0 bases from J, with 9 bases between. CDR1 and CDR2 from the germline V gene are DFQATT and SNEGSKA (reference sequence).

V and J are TRBV19 and TRBJ1-2; TRBD1 matches at 7 bases. Trimming removed 6 bases from V and 1 base from J; junction bases left unmatched: 8. Per the germline V gene, CDR1 is LNHDA and CDR2 is SQIVND (reference sequence). The CDR3 consists of 15 residues. CDR3 residues: CASSPAGQFNYGYTF. In nucleotides, the CDR3 is TGTGCCAGTAGCCCCGCGGGACAGTTTAACTATGGCTACACCTTC.

This clonotype was seen repeatedly, ten times or more. J is TRBJ2-3 and V is TRBV4-2; the D gene is possibly TRBD2 (6 bases). Germline CDR1 reads LGHNA; CDR2 reads YNFKEQ. Deletions cut 0 bases from V and 4 bases from J, with 11 bases between. This CDR3 has 15 residues. The CDR3 DNA is TGTGCCAGCAGCCAAGACGGGCGGGGTCCAGATACGCAGTATTTT. Translated: CASSQDGRGPDTQYF.

The sample holds many counts of this clonotype. The chain uses TRBV4-2 and TRBJ1-2; D call uncertain. The CDR3 runs to 13 residues. From germline, CDR1 is LGHNA and CDR2 YNFKEQ. Between the trimmed V and J ends, which lost 0 bases and 6 bases, there was a span of 8 bases. For the CDR3, the DNA is TGTGCCAGCAGCCAAGATCACAGCAATGGCTACACCTTC. Protein: CASSQDHSNGYTF.

The chain combines TRBV5-1 with TRBJ1-1; unclear D gene. V lost 2 bases, J lost 7 bases, and 15 bases lay in between. CDR3 size: 14 residues. Germline V gene lookup returns CDR1 SGHRS and CDR2 YFSETQ. The CDR3 DNA reads as TGCGCCAGCAGCTTTGCTCTAGTCGGTGGTGAAGCTTTCTTT. Translating gives CASSFALVGGEAFF. Complete variable domain (other parts from reference TRBV5-1 and TRBJ1-1): KAGVTQTPRYLIKTRGQQVTLSCSPISGHRSVSWYQQTPGQGLQFLFEYFSETQRNKGNFPGRFSGRQFSNSRSEMNVSTLELGDSALYLCASSFALVGGEAFFGQGTRLTVV.

This clonotype occurred a few times. A junction end diverges from the germline sequence, so it may reflect a read error. The chain is built from TRBV10-3 and TRBJ2-1, with 12 bases that match TRBD2. The CDR3 is 17 residues long. The germline gives CDR1 ENHRY, CDR2 SYGVKD. CDR3 loop: CAISGTSGYSSYNEQFF. CDR3 sequence (DNA): TGTGCCATTAGTGGGACTAGCGGGTACAGCTCCTACAATGAGCAGTTCTTC.

The J gene is TRBJ2-1, the V gene TRBV2; D is ambiguous. V shed 4 bases and J shed 12 bases, with 10 bases lying between them. Germline V gene sequence: CDR1 SNHLY, CDR2 FYNNEI. CDR3 length: 11 residues. CDR3 protein: CASSVLASQFF. As DNA, the CDR3 is TGTGCCAGCAGTGTTTTGGCTTCGCAGTTCTTC.

The V gene is TRBV4-2, the J gene TRBJ2-5; TRBD2 matches at 11 bases. The germline CDR1 and CDR2 sequences are LGHNA and YNFKEQ. V was pared by 1 base and J by 2 bases, with 9 bases of the junction left unmatched. This CDR3 region has 18 residues. CDR3 sequence reads: CASSQVIAGGPRQETQYF. In DNA form, the CDR3 reads TGTGCCAGCAGCCAAGTAATAGCGGGAGGGCCAAGGCAAGAGACCCAGTACTTC.

CDR3 residues: CASSRNPNRGGTDTQYF. DNA for the CDR3: TGTGCCAGCAGCAGAAACCCCAACAGGGGTGGCACAGATACGCAGTATTTT. The rearrangement joins TRBV7-2 to TRBJ2-3; TRBD1 matches at 7 bases. This CDR3 is 17 amino acids long. Germline V gives CDR1 SGHTA, CDR2 FQGNSA. Losses at the gene ends were 5 bases for V and 1 base for J; bases not matched to a gene: 12.

The chain is built from TRBV6-5 and TRBJ1-2; a weak D match, TRBD1 (5 bases). CDR1 and CDR2 from the germline V gene are MNHEY and SVGAGI. Trimming cost V 7 bases and J 5 bases, with 14 bases left between them. The CDR3 is 13 amino acids. In nucleotides, the CDR3 is TGTGCCAGCACCGCAAAAAGGGGTTATGGCTACACCTTC. It translates to CASTAKRGYGYTF.

This clonotype was picked up a small number of times. This chain links TRBV27 with TRBJ2-3; 8 nucleotides line up with TRBD1. Germline values: CDR1 MNHEY, CDR2 SMNVEV (reference sequence). The CDR3 has 16 residues. The J segment lost 2 bases and the V segment lost 5 bases, leaving 9 bases of the junction unmatched. The CDR3 DNA reads as TGTGCCAGCAGTCCCATCAGGGGGCGAGACACAGATACGCAGTATTTT. This translates into CASSPIRGRDTDTQYF.

In this sample, this clonotype turned up a few times. This chain joins TRBV4-1 and TRBJ1-1, with D perhaps matching TRBD1 (6 bases). Trimming took off 4 bases at V and 1 base at J, with 19 bases between the two ends. Germline V lookup: CDR1 MGHRA, CDR2 YSYEKL. This CDR3 spans 17 amino acids. The DNA for the CDR3 is TGCGCCAGCAGCCCACTCCTCCTCCAGGGGAGGAACACTGAAGCTTTCTTT. The encoded protein is CASSPLLLQGRNTEAFF.

The chain links TRBV5-1 to TRBJ2-1, with D tentatively TRBD1 or TRBD2 (5 bases each). The germline V gene has CDR1 SGHRS and CDR2 YFSETQ. Deletions cut 4 bases from V and 13 bases from J, with 21 bases between. The CDR3 runs 14 residues. The CDR3 DNA reads as TGCGCCAGCAGCCCAAGAGGGGACCAAGAGACCCAGTTCTTC. Translated, it gives CASSPRGDQETQFF.

This clonotype occurred a few times. This chain links TRBV6-1 with TRBJ2-3; 11 nucleotides agree with TRBD2. Trimming cost V 2 bases and J 6 bases; bases outside gene matches: 4. The CDR3 extends over 15 amino acids. Germline values: CDR1 MNHNS, CDR2 SASEGT. In DNA form, the CDR3 reads TGTGCCAGCAGTGAATATCCTAGCGGGAGGGATACGCAGTATTTT. Translating gives CASSEYPSGRDTQYF.

The table lists this clonotype with a few counts. V is TRBV2 and J is TRBJ2-1; no clear D. CDR1 is SNHLY and CDR2 is FYNNEI in the germline V gene. The CDR3 covers 14 residues. Trimming pared 7 bases from V and 6 bases from J, leaving 16 bases between. The CDR3, as DNA: TGTGCCAGCAACCGCCGGACGGTAGGCAATGAGCAGTTCTTC. This translates into CASNRRTVGNEQFF.

The rearrangement joins TRBV7-7 to TRBJ1-4, with unresolved D. Trimming took off 3 bases at V and 0 bases at J, with 8 bases between the two ends. Germline assignment: CDR1 SSHAT and CDR2 FNYEAQ (reference sequence). The CDR3 has 15 amino acids. CDR3 DNA sequence: TGTGCCAGCAGCTTTAGCAGGACAACTAATGAAAAACTGTTTTTT. It encodes CASSFSRTTNEKLFF.